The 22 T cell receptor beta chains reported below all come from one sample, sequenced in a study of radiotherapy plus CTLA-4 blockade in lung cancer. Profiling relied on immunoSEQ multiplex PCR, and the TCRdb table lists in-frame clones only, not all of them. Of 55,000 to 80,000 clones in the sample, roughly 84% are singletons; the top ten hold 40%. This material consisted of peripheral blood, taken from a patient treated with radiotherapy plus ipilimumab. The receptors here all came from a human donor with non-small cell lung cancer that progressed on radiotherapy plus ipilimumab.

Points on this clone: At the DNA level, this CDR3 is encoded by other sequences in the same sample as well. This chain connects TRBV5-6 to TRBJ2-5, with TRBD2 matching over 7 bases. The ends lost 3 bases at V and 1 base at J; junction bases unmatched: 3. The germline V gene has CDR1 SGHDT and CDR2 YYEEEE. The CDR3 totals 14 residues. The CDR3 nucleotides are TGTGCCAGCAGCTCACTAGCGCCCCAAGAGACCCAGTACTTC. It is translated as CASSSLAPQETQYF.

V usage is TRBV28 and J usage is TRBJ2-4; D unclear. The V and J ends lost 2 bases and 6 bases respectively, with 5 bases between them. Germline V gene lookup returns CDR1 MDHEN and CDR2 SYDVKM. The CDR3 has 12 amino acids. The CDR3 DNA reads TGTGCCAGCAGTTTAGACCCAAACATTCAGTACTTC. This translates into CASSLDPNIQYF.

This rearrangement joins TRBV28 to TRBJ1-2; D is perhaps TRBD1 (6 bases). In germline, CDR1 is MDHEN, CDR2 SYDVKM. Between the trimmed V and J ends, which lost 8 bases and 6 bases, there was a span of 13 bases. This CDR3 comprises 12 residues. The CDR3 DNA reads TGTGCCAGCGGGAGGACAGTGAATGGCTACACCTTC. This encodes CASGRTVNGYTF.

Here the CDR3 DNA reads TGTGCCAGCAGTGGTAGCGGGAGGGTTGCAGATACGCAGTATTTT. Amino acid sequence: CASSGSGRVADTQYF. The chain links TRBV6-1 to TRBJ2-3, with 11 nucleotides matching TRBD2. J was trimmed by 4 bases and V by 4 bases; bases with no gene match: 4. The CDR3 runs 15 residues. Germline CDR1 and CDR2: MNHNS and SASEGT.

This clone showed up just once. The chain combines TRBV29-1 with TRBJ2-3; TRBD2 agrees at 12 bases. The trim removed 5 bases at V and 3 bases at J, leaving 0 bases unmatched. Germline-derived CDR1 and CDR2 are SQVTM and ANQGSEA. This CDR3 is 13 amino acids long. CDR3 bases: TGCAGCGTTACTAGCGGGAGGACAGATACGCAGTATTTT. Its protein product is CSVTSGRTDTQYF.

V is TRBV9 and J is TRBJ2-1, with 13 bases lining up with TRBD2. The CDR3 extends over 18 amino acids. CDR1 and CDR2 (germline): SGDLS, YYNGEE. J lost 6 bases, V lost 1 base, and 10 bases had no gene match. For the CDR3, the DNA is TGTGCCAGCAGCGTACGGGGACTAGCGGGATCTCCATCCAATGAGCAGTTCTTC. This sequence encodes CASSVRGLAGSPSNEQFF.

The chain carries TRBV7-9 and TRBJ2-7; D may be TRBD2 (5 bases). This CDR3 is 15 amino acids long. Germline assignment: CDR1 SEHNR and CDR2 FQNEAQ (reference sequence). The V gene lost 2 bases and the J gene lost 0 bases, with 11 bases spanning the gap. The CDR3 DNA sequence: TGTGCCAGCAGCTTAAACAGCGGCGACTCCTACGAGCAGTACTTC. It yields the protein CASSLNSGDSYEQYF.

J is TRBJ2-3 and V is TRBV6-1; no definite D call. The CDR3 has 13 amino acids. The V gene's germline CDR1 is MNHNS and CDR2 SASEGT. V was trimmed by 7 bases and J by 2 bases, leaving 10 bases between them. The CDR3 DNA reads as TGTGCCAGCACCCGGACCTACACAGATACGCAGTATTTT. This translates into CASTRTYTDTQYF.

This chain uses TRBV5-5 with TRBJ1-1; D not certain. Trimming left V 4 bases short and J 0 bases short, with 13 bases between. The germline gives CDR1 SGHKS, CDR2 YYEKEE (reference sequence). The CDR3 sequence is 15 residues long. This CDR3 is CASSPLGGMNTEAFF. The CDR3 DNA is TGTGCCAGCAGCCCCCTCGGAGGGATGAACACTGAAGCTTTCTTT.

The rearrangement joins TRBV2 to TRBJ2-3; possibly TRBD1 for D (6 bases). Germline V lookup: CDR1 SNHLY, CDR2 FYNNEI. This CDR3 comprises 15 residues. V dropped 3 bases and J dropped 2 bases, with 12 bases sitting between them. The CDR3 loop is CASSDPGQHTDTQYF. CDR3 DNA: TGTGCCAGCAGTGACCCCGGACAGCACACAGATACGCAGTATTTT. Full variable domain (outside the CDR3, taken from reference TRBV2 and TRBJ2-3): EPEVTQTPSHQVTQMGQEVILRCVPISNHLYFYWYRQILGQKVEFLVSFYNNEISEKSEIFDDQFSVERPDGSNFTLKIRSTKLEDSAMYFCASSDPGQHTDTQYFGPGTRLTVL.

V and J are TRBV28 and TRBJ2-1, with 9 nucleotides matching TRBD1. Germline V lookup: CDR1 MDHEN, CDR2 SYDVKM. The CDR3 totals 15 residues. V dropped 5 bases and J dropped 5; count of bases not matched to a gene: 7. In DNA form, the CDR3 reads TGTGCCAGCAGTCCCGGGACAGGGAACCACAATGAGCAGTTCTTC. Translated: CASSPGTGNHNEQFF.

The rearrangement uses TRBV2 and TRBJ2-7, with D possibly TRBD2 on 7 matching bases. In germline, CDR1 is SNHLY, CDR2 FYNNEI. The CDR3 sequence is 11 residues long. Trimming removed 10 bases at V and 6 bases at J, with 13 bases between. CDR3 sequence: CATSRGGEQYF. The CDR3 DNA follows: TGTGCCACCTCGAGGGGGGGCGAGCAGTACTTC. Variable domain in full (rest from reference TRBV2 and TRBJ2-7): EPEVTQTPSHQVTQMGQEVILRCVPISNHLYFYWYRQILGQKVEFLVSFYNNEISEKSEIFDDQFSVERPDGSNFTLKIRSTKLEDSAMYFCATSRGGEQYFGPGTRLTVT.

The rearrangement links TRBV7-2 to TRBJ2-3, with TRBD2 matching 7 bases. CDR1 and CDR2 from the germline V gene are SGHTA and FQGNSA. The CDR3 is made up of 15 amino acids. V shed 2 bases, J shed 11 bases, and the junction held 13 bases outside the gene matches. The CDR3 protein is CASSLIGDYPHGQYF. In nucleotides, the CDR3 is TGTGCCAGCAGCTTAATCGGGGACTACCCTCACGGGCAGTATTTT.

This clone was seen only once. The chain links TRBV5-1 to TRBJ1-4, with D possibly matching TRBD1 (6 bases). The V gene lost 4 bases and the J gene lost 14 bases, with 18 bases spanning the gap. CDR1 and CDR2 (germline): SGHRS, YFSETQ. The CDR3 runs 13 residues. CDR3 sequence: CASSTMDSKELFF. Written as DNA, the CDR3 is TGCGCCAGCAGCACCATGGACAGCAAAGAGCTGTTTTTT.

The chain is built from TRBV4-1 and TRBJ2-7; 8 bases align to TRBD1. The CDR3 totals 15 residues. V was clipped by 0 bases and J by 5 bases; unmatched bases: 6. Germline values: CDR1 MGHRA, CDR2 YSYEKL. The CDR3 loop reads CASSQDRQGMNEQYF. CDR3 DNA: TGCGCCAGCAGCCAAGATCGACAGGGGATGAACGAGCAGTACTTC.

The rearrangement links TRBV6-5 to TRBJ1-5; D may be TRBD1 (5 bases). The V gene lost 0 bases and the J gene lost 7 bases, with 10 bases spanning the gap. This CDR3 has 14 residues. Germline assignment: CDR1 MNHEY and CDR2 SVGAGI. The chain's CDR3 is CASSYSAGPQPQHF. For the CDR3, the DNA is TGTGCCAGCAGTTACTCGGCAGGGCCCCAGCCCCAGCATTTT.

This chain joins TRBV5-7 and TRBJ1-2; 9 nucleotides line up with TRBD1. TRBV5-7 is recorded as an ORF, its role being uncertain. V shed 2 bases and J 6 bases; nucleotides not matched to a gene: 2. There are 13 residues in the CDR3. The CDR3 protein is CASSFRTGDGYTF. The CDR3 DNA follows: TGTGCCAGCAGCTTTCGGACAGGGGATGGCTACACCTTC.

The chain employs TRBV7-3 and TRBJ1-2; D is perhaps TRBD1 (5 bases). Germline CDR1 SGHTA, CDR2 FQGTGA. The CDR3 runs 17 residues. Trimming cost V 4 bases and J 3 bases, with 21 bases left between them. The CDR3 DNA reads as TGTGCCAGCAGCTCCGCTCCGACAGCTTCATTCTACTATGGCTACACCTTC. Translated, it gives CASSSAPTASFYYGYTF. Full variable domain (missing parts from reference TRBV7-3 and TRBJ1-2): GAGVSQTPSNKVTEKGKYVELRCDPISGHTALYWYRQSLGQGPEFLIYFQGTGAADDSGLPNDRFFAVRPEGSVSTLKIQRTERGDSAVYLCASSSAPTASFYYGYTFGSGTRLTVV.

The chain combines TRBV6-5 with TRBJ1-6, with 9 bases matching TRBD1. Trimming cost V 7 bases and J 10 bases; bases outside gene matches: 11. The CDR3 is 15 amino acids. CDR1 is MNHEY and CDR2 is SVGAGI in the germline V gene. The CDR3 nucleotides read TGTGCCAGCACCGACCCGGGACAGGGAAAATCACCCCTCCACTTT. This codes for CASTDPGQGKSPLHF.

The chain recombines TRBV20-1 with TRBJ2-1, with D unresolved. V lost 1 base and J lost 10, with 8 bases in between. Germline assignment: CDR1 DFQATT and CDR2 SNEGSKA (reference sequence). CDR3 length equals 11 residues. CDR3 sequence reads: CSARVWGEQFF. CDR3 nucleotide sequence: TGCAGTGCTAGAGTTTGGGGAGAGCAGTTCTTC.

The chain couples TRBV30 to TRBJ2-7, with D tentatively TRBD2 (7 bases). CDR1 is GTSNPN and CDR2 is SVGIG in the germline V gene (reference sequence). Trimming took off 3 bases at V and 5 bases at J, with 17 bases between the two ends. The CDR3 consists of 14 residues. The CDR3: CAWRRGWGPDEQYV. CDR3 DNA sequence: TGTGCCTGGAGGCGGGGGTGGGGGCCGGACGAGCAGTACGTC.

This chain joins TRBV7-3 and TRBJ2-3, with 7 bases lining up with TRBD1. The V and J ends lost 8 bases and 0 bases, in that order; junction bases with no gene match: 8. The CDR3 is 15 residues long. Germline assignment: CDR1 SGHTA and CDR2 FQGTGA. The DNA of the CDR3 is TGTGCCAGCGCTAGGGGGCTTCGTAGCACAGATACGCAGTATTTT. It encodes CASARGLRSTDTQYF.